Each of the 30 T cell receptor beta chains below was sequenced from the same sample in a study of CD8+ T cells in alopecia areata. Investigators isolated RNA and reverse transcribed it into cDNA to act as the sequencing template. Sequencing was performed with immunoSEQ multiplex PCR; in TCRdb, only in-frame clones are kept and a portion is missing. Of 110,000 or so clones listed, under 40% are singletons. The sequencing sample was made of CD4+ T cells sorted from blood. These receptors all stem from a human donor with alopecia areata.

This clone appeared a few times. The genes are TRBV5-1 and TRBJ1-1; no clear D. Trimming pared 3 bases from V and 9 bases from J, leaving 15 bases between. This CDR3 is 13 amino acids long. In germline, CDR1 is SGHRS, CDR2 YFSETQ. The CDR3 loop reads CASSSGLESKAFF. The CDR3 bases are TGCGCCAGCAGCTCAGGACTAGAATCCAAAGCTTTCTTT.

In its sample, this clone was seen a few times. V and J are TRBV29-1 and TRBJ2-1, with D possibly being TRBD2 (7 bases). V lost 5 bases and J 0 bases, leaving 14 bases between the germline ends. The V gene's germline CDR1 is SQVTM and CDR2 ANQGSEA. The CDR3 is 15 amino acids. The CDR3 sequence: CSVTLGGGSYNEQFF. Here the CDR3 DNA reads TGCAGCGTTACCCTAGGGGGGGGCTCCTACAATGAGCAGTTCTTC.

CDR3 DNA sequence: TGTGCCAGCAGCTTAGAGTGGGCTGAAGCTTTCTTT. This codes for CASSLEWAEAFF. The chain employs TRBV11-2 and TRBJ1-1; no reliable D call. V was clipped by 0 bases and J by 6 bases, with 5 bases between them. This CDR3 has 12 amino acids. Germline V lookup: CDR1 SGHAT, CDR2 FQNNGV.

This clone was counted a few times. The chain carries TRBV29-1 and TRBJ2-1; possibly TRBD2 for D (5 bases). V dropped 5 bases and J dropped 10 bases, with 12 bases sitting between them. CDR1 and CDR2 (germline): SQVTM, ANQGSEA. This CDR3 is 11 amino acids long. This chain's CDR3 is CSVSDSWEQFF. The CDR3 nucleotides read TGCAGCGTTTCGGACTCCTGGGAGCAGTTCTTC.

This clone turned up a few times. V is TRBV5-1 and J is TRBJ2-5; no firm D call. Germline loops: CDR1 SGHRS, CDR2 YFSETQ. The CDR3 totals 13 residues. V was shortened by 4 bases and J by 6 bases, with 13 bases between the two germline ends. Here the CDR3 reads CASSPANPKTQYF. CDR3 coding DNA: TGCGCCAGCAGCCCGGCCAACCCAAAGACCCAGTACTTC.

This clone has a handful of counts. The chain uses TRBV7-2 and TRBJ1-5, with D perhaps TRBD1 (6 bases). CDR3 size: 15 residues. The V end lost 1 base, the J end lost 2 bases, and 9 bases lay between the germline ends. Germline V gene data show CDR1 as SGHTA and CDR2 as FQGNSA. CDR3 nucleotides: TGTGCCAGCAGCTTAGTGGGGGCGGGCAATCAGCCCCAGCATTTT. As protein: CASSLVGAGNQPQHF.

This chain's CDR3 is CSLGHPGPNTEAFF. The DNA for the CDR3 is TGCAGCCTCGGCCACCCCGGCCCGAACACTGAAGCTTTCTTT. This chain joins TRBV29-1 and TRBJ1-1; D not resolved. Germline values: CDR1 SQVTM, CDR2 ANQGSEA. The V gene lost 8 bases and the J gene lost 1 base, with 17 bases spanning the gap. This CDR3 comprises 14 residues.

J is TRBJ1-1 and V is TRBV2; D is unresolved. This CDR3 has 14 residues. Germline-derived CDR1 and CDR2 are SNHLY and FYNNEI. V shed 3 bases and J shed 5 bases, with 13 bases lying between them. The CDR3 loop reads CASSDLRTETEAFF. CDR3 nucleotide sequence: TGTGCCAGCAGTGATTTACGGACCGAGACTGAAGCTTTCTTT.

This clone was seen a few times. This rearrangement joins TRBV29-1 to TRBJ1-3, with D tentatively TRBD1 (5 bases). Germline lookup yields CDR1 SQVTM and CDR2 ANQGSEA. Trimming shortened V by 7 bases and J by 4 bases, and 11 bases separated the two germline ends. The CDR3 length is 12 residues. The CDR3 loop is CSAGGDGNTIYF. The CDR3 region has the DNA TGCAGCGCCGGGGGGGACGGAAACACCATATATTTT. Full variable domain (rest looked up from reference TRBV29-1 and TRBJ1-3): SAVISQKPSRDICQRGTSLTIQCQVDSQVTMMFWYRQQPGQSLTLIATANQGSEATYESGFVIDKFPISRPNLTFSTLTVSNMSPEDSSIYLCSAGGDGNTIYFGEGSWLTVV.

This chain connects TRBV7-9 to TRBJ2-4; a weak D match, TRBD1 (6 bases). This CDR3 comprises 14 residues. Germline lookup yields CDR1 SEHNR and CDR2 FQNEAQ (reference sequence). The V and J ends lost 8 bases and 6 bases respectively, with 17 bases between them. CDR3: CASGQDSRRNIQYF. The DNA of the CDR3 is TGTGCCAGCGGCCAGGACAGTAGGCGAAACATTCAGTACTTC.

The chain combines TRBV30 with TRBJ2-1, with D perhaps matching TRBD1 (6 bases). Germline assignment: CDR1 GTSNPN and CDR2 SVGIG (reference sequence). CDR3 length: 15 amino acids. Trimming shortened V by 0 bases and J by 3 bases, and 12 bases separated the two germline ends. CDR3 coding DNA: TGTGCCTGGAGTGTAAGGGGGACACACTACAATGAGCAGTTCTTC. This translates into CAWSVRGTHYNEQFF. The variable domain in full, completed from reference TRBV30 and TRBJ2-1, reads SQTIHQWPATLVQPVGSPLSLECTVEGTSNPNLYWYRQAAGRGLQLLFYSVGIGQISSEVPQNLSASRPQDRQFILSSKKLLLSDSGFYLCAWSVRGTHYNEQFFGPGTRLTVL.

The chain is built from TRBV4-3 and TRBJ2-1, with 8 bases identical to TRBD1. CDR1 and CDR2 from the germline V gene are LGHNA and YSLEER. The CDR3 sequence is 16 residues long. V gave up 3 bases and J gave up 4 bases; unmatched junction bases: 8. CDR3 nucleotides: TGCGCCAGCAGCCAGGTTGCAGGGGGCGGTTACAATGAGCAGTTCTTC. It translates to CASSQVAGGGYNEQFF.

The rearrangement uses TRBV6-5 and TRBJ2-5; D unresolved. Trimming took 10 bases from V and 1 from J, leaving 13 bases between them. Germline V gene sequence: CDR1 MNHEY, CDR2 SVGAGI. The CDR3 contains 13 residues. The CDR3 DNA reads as TGTGCCACCAGGATCGGAGTCCAAGAGACCCAGTACTTC. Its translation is CATRIGVQETQYF.

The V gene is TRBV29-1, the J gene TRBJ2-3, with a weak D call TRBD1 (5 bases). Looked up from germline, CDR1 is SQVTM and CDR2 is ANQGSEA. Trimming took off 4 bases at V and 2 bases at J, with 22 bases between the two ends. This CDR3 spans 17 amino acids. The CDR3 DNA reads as TGCAGCGTTGGAGGTTTAAGCAGGGCCCAATCCACAGATACGCAGTATTTT. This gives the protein CSVGGLSRAQSTDTQYF.

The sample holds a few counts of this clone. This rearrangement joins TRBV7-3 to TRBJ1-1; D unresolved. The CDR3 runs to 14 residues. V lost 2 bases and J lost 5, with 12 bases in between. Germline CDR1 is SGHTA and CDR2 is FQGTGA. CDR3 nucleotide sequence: TGTGCCAGCAGCTTATCGGCCGGGTTGACTGAAGCTTTCTTT. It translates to CASSLSAGLTEAFF.

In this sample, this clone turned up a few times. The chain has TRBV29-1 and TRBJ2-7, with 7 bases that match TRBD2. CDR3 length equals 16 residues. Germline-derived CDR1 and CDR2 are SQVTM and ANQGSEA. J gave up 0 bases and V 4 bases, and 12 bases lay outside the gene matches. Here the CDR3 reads CSVGRSSGFSSYEQYF. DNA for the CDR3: TGCAGCGTTGGGAGGTCTAGCGGTTTTAGCTCCTACGAGCAGTACTTC.

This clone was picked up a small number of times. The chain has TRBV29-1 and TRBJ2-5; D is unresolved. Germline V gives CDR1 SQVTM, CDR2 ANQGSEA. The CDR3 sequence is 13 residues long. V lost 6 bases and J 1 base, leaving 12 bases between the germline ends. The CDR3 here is CSVGQRIQETQYF. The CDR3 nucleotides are TGCAGCGTAGGCCAACGGATCCAAGAGACCCAGTACTTC.

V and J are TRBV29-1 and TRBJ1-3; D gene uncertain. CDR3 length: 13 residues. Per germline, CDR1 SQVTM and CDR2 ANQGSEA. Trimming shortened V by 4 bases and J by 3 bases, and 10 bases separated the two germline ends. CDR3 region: CSVGGGSGNTIYF. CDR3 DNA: TGCAGCGTTGGTGGAGGGAGTGGAAACACCATATATTTT. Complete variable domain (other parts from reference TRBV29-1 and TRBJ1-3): SAVISQKPSRDICQRGTSLTIQCQVDSQVTMMFWYRQQPGQSLTLIATANQGSEATYESGFVIDKFPISRPNLTFSTLTVSNMSPEDSSIYLCSVGGGSGNTIYFGEGSWLTVV.

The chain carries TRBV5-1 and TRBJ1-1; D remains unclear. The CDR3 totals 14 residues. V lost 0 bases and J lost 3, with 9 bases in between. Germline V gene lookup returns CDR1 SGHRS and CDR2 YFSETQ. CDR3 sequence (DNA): TGCGCCAGCAGCTTGGATGGGAGAGACACTGAAGCTTTCTTT. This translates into CASSLDGRDTEAFF.

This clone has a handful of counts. The CDR3 here is CASGGSLVDTQYF. CDR3 nucleotide sequence: TGTGCCAGCGGCGGGAGCTTAGTGGATACGCAGTATTTT. This rearrangement joins TRBV2 to TRBJ2-3; 7 bases fit TRBD2. V lost 8 bases and J lost 6; bases outside the gene matches: 8. CDR3 length equals 13 residues. In germline, CDR1 is SNHLY, CDR2 FYNNEI.

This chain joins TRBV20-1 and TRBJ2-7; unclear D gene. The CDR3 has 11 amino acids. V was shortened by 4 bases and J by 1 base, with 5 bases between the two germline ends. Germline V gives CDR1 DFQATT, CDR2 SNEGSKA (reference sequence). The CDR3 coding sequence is TGCAGTGCTAAAGGGTCCTACGAGCAGTACTTC. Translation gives CSAKGSYEQYF.

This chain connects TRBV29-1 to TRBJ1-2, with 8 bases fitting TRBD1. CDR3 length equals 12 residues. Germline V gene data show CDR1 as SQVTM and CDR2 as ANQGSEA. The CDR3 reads CIASGTGYGYTF. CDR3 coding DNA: TGCATCGCATCCGGGACAGGATATGGCTACACCTTC.

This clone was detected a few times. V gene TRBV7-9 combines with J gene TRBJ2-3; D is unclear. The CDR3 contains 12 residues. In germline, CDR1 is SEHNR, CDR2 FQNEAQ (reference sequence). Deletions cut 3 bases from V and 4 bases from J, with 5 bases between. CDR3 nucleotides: TGTGCCAGCAGCTTCAGCCCAGATACGCAGTATTTT. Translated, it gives CASSFSPDTQYF.

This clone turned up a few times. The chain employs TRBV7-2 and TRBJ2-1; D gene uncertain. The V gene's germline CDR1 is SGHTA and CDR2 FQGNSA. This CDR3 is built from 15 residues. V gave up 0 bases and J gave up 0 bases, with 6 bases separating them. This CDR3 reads CASSLAGSSYNEQFF. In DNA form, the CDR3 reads TGTGCCAGCAGCTTAGCGGGTAGCTCCTACAATGAGCAGTTCTTC.

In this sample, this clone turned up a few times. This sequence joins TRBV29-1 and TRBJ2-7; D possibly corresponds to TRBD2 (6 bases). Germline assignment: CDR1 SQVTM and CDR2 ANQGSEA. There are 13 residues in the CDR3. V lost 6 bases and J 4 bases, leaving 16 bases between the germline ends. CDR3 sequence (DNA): TGCAGCGTCCAACCGAGCGGGCCGTACGAGCAGTACTTC. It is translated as CSVQPSGPYEQYF.

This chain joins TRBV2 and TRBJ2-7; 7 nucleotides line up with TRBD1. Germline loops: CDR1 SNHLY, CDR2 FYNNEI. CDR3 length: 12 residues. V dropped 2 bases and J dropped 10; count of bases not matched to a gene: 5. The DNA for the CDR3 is TGTGCCAGCAGTGAACGCTGGGACAGACAGTACTTC. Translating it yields CASSERWDRQYF.

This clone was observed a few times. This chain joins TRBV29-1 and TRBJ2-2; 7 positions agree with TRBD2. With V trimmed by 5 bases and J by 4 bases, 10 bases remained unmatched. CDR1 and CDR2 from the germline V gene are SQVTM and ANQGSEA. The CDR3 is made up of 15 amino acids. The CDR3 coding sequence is TGCAGCGTTCTGCGAGGTGGGGGGGGCACCGGGGAGCTGTTTTTT. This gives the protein CSVLRGGGGTGELFF.

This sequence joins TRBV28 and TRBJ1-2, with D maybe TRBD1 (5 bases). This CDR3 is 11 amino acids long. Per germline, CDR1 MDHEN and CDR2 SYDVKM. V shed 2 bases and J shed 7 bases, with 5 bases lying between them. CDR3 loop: CASSLQGGYTF. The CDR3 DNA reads TGTGCCAGCAGTTTACAGGGTGGCTACACCTTC.

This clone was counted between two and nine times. DNA for the CDR3: TGCAGCGTCAAGGGGGTCGGCACCGGGGAGCTGTTTTTT. As protein: CSVKGVGTGELFF. This rearrangement joins TRBV29-1 to TRBJ2-2; D possibly corresponds to TRBD1 (6 bases). This CDR3 has 13 amino acids. V lost 6 bases to trimming and J lost 4 bases, with 12 bases between them. The germline V gene has CDR1 SQVTM and CDR2 ANQGSEA.

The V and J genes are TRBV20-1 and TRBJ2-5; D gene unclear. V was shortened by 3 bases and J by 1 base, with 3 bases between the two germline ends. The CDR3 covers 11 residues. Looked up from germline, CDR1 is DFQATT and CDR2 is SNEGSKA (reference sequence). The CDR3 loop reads CSASRQETQYF. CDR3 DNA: TGCAGTGCTAGCCGCCAAGAGACCCAGTACTTC.